A selection of T cell receptor beta chains follows, all from one sample in a study of blood T cell repertoires in COVID-19. Sequenced by immunoSEQ multiplex PCR; TCRdb stores in-frame clones only, minus some. Of more than 95,000 clones in the sample, around four fifths were seen once. Sequenced: peripheral blood. Receptor source: a man in his 60s with acute or convalescent COVID-19. Each CDR3 is given with its conserved first and last residue. Fields, in order: V gene, D gene, clone size, J gene, CDR3 DNA, CDR3 protein. The D gene is left open where the match is weak. Not all rows give a size; the values are once, few, many and, for expanded clones, a class.

>TRBV10-3|TRBD2|NA|TRBJ2-1
TGTGCCATCAGTGAGTCCACTAGCGGGATCGGTAAATATGAGCAGTTCTTC
CAISESTSGIGKYEQFF
>TRBV10-3|TRBD1|NA|TRBJ1-1
TGTGCCATCAGCCCCGTGGGGGGACAGGAAGCTTTCTTT
CAISPVGGQEAFF
>TRBV6-6|NA|NA|TRBJ2-3
TGTGCCAGCAGAGTTACTAGCACAGATACGCAGTATTTT
CASRVTSTDTQYF
>TRBV18|TRBD1|NA|TRBJ1-4
TGTGCCAGCTCACCCCTTGGCCCGGGACAGGTTAATGAAAAACTGTTTTTT
CASSPLGPGQVNEKLFF
>TRBV3-1/TRBV3-2|TRBD1|NA|TRBJ1-2
TGTGCCAGCAGCCAAAGGGACAGTTTTAATGGCTACACCTTC
CASSQRDSFNGYTF
>TRBV29-1|TRBD2|once|TRBJ2-7
TGCAGCGTTGAAGAGGGGACTAGCGGGGGATCCGAGCAGTACTTC
CSVEEGTSGGSEQYF
>TRBV7-2|TRBD2|NA|TRBJ2-2
TGTGCCAGCAGGACCCTAACGGGGGGAAACGGGGAGCTGTTTTTT
CASRTLTGGNGELFF
>TRBV7-9|NA|NA|TRBJ2-3
TGTGCCAGCAGCTTTTATACGGGCACAGATACGCAGTATTTT
CASSFYTGTDTQYF
>TRBV10-3|TRBD1|NA|TRBJ1-1
TGTGCCATCAGTGAGGACAGGGATAGGACTGAAGCTTTCTTT
CAISEDRDRTEAFF
>TRBV27|TRBD1|NA|TRBJ1-2
TGTGCCAGCGGGGGGCAGGGGGCCCTCAACTATGGCTACACCTTC
CASGGQGALNYGYTF
>TRBV19|NA|once|TRBJ1-2
TGTGCCAGTAGGTGGTTACAGGATCGATATGGCTACACCTTC
CASRWLQDRYGYTF
>TRBV28|TRBD1|NA|TRBJ2-7
TGTGCCAGCAGTCTCTCGACAGGGGCAACCTACGAGCAGTACTTC
CASSLSTGATYEQYF
>TRBV7-8|NA|NA|TRBJ1-5
TGTGCCAGCAGCTTAGAAGCAGGGGCGTATAGCAATCAGCCCCAGCATTTT
CASSLEAGAYSNQPQHF
>TRBV27|TRBD1|NA|TRBJ1-2
TGTGCCAGCAGTTTAACCCTACAGGGGGGATATGGCTACACCTTC
CASSLTLQGGYGYTF
>TRBV11-3|NA|NA|TRBJ1-1
TGTGCCAGCACCCTACAGGGGAACACTGAAGCTTTCTTT
CASTLQGNTEAFF
>TRBV4-1|TRBD2|NA|TRBJ2-1
TGCGCCAGCAGCCATCCCCAAGCGGGAGTAGCTTGGAATGAGCAGTTCTTC
CASSHPQAGVAWNEQFF
>TRBV27|NA|NA|TRBJ1-4
TGTGCCAGCAGTTTAACGACGGGAAATGAAAAACTGTTTTTT
CASSLTTGNEKLFF
>TRBV28|TRBD1|NA|TRBJ1-3
TGTGCCAGCAGTTTAGACAGGGTAACCTTTGGAAACACCATATATTTT
CASSLDRVTFGNTIYF
>TRBV5-1|TRBD2|NA|TRBJ2-3
TGCGCCAGCAGCCCTCTAGCGGGGGGACCAGATACGCAGTATTTT
CASSPLAGGPDTQYF
>TRBV3-1/TRBV3-2|NA|NA|TRBJ2-5
TGTGCCAGCAGCCGTGATAACCGAGGGACCCAGTACTTC
CASSRDNRGTQYF
>TRBV19|NA|NA|TRBJ1-4
TGTGCCAGTAGTAAACAGGGTTTTGGAGGACTGTTTTTT
CASSKQGFGGLFF
>TRBV12-3/TRBV12-4|NA|NA|TRBJ1-2
TGTGCCAGCAGTTTACGGGGTAGCCAGGGCTACACCTTC
CASSLRGSQGYTF
>TRBV7-2|TRBD2|NA|TRBJ2-1
TGTGCCAGCAGCTTTAGCGGGAGCTCCAATGAGCAGTTCTTC
CASSFSGSSNEQFF
>TRBV5-1|NA|NA|TRBJ2-3
TGCGCCAGCAGCTTGGGTTGGGAGAGGGCCCGGACAGATACGCAGTATTTT
CASSLGWERARTDTQYF
>TRBV30|TRBD1|few|TRBJ1-6
TGTGCCTGGGGACCCGGGACAGGGCTTTCACCCCTCCACTTT
CAWGPGTGLSPLHF
>TRBV24-1|TRBD1|NA|TRBJ2-7
TGTGCCACCAGTGATCAGGATCGGACAGGGTCTCGGGAGCAGTACTTC
CATSDQDRTGSREQYF
>TRBV27|TRBD1|NA|TRBJ1-5
TGTGCCAGCAGCCCCGGGACAGGGCTCCAGCCCCAGCATTTT
CASSPGTGLQPQHF
>TRBV28|NA|NA|TRBJ1-1
TGTGCCAGCAGTTTTAGTACAGGTCTCATGAACACTGAAGCTTTCTTT
CASSFSTGLMNTEAFF
>TRBV11-2|NA|NA|TRBJ1-2
TGTGCCAGCAGCTCTCCGAGGGGAGGGAGAAATTGGGGCTACACCTTC
CASSSPRGGRNWGYTF
>TRBV11-2|NA|NA|TRBJ1-1
TGTGCCAGCAGCTTAGGACTCGAGAACACTGAAGCTTTCTTT
CASSLGLENTEAFF
>TRBV14|NA|few|TRBJ1-2
TGTGCCAGCAGCCCCCGGACAGAGGATGGCTACACCTTC
CASSPRTEDGYTF
>TRBV7-8|NA|few|TRBJ2-2
TGTGCCAGCGGAGTGGCGGTTTCGAACACCGGGGAGCTGTTTTTT
CASGVAVSNTGELFF
>TRBV7-3|TRBD2|NA|TRBJ2-3
TGTGCCAGCAGTCAAGCGGGGGCGTGGAGCACAGATACGCAGTATTTT
CASSQAGAWSTDTQYF
>TRBV2|NA|few|TRBJ2-2
TGTGCCAGCAGCATCGACATTAGGACCGGGGAGCTGTTTTTT
CASSIDIRTGELFF
>TRBV9|NA|NA|TRBJ1-5
TGTGCCAGCAGCGAGGGCCGGTCGGGGGACAATCAGCCCCAGCATTTT
CASSEGRSGDNQPQHF
>TRBV4-2|NA|NA|TRBJ1-1
TGTGCCAGCAGCCAAGTTTCTAACACTGAAGCTTTCTTT
CASSQVSNTEAFF
>TRBV5-1|NA|NA|TRBJ2-4
TGCGCCAGCAGCCTCTGGGTGGGCCAAAACATTCAGTACTTC
CASSLWVGQNIQYF
>TRBV6-1|NA|NA|TRBJ2-2
TGTGCCAGCAGTGACCCCGCCTACAGGGCGACCGGGGAGCTGTTTTTT
CASSDPAYRATGELFF
>TRBV5-1|TRBD1|NA|TRBJ1-4
TGCGCCAGCAGCCTGACAGGGTCTATTGAAAAACTGTTTTTT
CASSLTGSIEKLFF
>TRBV19|NA|NA|TRBJ2-1
TGTGCCAGTAGTATTGAGGATAAGCAGTTCTTC
CASSIEDKQFF
>TRBV4-2|NA|once|TRBJ2-5
TGTGCCAGCAGCCCCGGGATTCAAGAGACCCAGTACTTC
CASSPGIQETQYF
>TRBV18|NA|NA|TRBJ1-3
TGTGCCAGCTCACCACTGGACAGTAGCTCTGGAAACACCATATATTTT
CASSPLDSSSGNTIYF
>TRBV6-2/TRBV6-3|TRBD2|NA|TRBJ2-7
TGTGCCAGCAGTCTATACAGACTAGCGGAGGGAGGCTACGAGCAGTACTTC
CASSLYRLAEGGYEQYF
>TRBV6-2/TRBV6-3|NA|once|TRBJ2-5
TGTGCCAGCAGTTACCCCCCCGGGACACTGAAAGGGACCCAGTACTTC
CASSYPPGTLKGTQYF
>TRBV30|NA|NA|TRBJ1-4
TGTGCCTGGAGTGTAACTGCAACTAATGAAAAACTGTTTTTT
CAWSVTATNEKLFF
>TRBV4-2|TRBD1|NA|TRBJ1-1
TGTGCCAGCAGCCAAGAAGGGGGCGGCATGAACACTGAAGCTTTCTTT
CASSQEGGGMNTEAFF
>TRBV3-1/TRBV3-2|NA|NA|TRBJ2-1
TGTGCCAGCAGCCATTCATTTTCGGGTGAGCAGTTCTTC
CASSHSFSGEQFF
>TRBV6-5|NA|NA|TRBJ2-1
TGTGCCAGCAGTTACTCAGAACGGGGTGAGCAGTTCTTC
CASSYSERGEQFF
>TRBV3-1/TRBV3-2|NA|few|TRBJ1-5
TGTGCCAGCAGCCAAATGGGGCTGGGGAGCAATCAGCCCCAGCATTTT
CASSQMGLGSNQPQHF
>TRBV27|NA|NA|TRBJ1-5
TGTGCCAGCAGTTTAGGTGGGGGGGGAAGCAATCAGCCCCAGCATTTT
CASSLGGGGSNQPQHF
>TRBV7-2|NA|NA|TRBJ2-7
TGTGCCAGCAGCTTGTGGGGCTCCTCCTACGAGCAGTACTTC
CASSLWGSSYEQYF
>TRBV9|NA|NA|TRBJ2-3
TGTGCCAGCAGCGTAGGATTAGGAGGCACTAGCACAGATACGCAGTATTTT
CASSVGLGGTSTDTQYF
>TRBV11-2|TRBD2|few|TRBJ2-1
TGTGCCAGCAGCCCAGGACTAGCTTACGACAATGAGCAGTTCTTC
CASSPGLAYDNEQFF
>TRBV3-1/TRBV3-2|TRBD2|NA|TRBJ2-2
TGTGCCAGCAGTCTCCGCCGGACTAGCTCGGCCGGGGAGCTGTTTTTT
CASSLRRTSSAGELFF
>TRBV30|TRBD2|NA|TRBJ2-7
TGTGCCTGGGGAATAGCGGGAGGGCGGCTAGAGCAGTACTTC
CAWGIAGGRLEQYF
>TRBV5-1|NA|once|TRBJ2-7
TGCGCCAGCAGCTTGGTCTCCAGGGGTTACGAGCAGTACTTC
CASSLVSRGYEQYF
>TRBV6-5|NA|NA|TRBJ1-1
TGTGCCAGCAGTCCTCCTAGGATCGTGAACACTGAAGCTTTCTTT
CASSPPRIVNTEAFF
>TRBV27|TRBD1|few|TRBJ2-5
TGTGCCAGCACCGGGGACAGGGGGCAGACCCAGTACTTC
CASTGDRGQTQYF
>TRBV24-1|TRBD1|NA|TRBJ2-1
TGTGCCACCAAGGGGACAGGGGCCCTTTTCAATGAGCAGTTCTTC
CATKGTGALFNEQFF